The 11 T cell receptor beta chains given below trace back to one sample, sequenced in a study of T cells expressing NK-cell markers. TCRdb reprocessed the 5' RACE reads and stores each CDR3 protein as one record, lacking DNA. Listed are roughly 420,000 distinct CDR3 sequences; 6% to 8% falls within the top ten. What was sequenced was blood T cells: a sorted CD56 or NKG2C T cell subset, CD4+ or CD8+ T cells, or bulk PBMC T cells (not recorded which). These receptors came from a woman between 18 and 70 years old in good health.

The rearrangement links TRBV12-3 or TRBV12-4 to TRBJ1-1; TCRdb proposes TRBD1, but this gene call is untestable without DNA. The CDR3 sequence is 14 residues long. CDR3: CASSFTGADTEAFF.

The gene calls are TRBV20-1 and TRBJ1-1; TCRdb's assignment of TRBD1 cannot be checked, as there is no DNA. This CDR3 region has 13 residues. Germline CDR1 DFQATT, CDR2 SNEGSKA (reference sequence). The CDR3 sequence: CSAWDRVGSEAFF.

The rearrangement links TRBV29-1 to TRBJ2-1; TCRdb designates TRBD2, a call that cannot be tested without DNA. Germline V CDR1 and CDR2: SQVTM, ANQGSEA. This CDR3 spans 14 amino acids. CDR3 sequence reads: CSPNQLGSYNEQFF.

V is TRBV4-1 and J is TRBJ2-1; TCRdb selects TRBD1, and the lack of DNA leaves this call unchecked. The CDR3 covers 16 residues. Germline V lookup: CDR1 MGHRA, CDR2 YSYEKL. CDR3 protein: CASSQEDRGLYNEQFF.

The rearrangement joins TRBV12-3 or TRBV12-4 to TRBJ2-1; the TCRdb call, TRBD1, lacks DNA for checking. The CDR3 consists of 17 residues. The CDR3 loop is CASSIPSGRGRSNEQFF.

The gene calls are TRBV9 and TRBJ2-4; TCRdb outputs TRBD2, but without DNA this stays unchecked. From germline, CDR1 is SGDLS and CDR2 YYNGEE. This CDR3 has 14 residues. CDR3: CASSETSGSYIQYF.

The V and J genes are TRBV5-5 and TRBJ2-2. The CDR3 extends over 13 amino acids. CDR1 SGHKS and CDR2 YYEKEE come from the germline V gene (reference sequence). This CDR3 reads CASSLPNTGELFF.

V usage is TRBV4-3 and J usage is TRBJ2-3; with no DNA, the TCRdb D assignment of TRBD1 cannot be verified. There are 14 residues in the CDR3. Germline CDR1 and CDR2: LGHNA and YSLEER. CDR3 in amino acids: CASSQVGGADTQYF.

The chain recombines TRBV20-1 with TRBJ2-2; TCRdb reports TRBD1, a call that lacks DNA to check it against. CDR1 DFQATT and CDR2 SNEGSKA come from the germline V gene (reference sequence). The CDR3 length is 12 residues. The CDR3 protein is CSAVQGGGELFF.

This CDR3 is CATSKDRGNQPQHF. The rearrangement links TRBV15 to TRBJ1-5; TCRdb's D gene call, TRBD1, goes unchecked for lack of DNA. The germline gives CDR1 LNHNV, CDR2 YYDKDF (reference sequence). CDR3 length equals 14 residues.

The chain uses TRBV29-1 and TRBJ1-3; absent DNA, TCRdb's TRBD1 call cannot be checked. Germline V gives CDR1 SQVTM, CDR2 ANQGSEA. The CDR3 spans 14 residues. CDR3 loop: CSVEHPRPGNTIYF.